A single sample is the source of the 29 T cell receptor beta chains below, sequenced in a study of blood T cell repertoires in COVID-19. Sequencing was performed with immunoSEQ multiplex PCR; in TCRdb, only in-frame clones are kept and a portion is missing. The data hold 80,000 or so clones, with roughly 87% observed a single time. The sample was peripheral blood. The receptors here all came from a man aged 50 to 59 with acute or convalescent COVID-19.

The CDR3 region has the DNA TGTGCCAGCAGCAGGACTTTCAGCTCCTACGAGCAGTACTTC. It yields the protein CASSRTFSSYEQYF. V is TRBV28 and J is TRBJ2-7; TRBD2 is a possible D gene (5 bases). Trimming left V 6 bases short and J 0 bases short, with 12 bases between. The CDR3 totals 14 residues. Germline values: CDR1 MDHEN, CDR2 SYDVKM.

The rearrangement links TRBV29-1 to TRBJ2-7; D may be TRBD1 (5 bases). Trimming removed 1 base at V and 7 bases at J, with 17 bases between. This CDR3 contains 14 residues. Germline CDR1 reads SQVTM; CDR2 reads ANQGSEA. CDR3 sequence: CSVEVGQGLGEQYF. In DNA, the CDR3 is TGCAGCGTTGAAGTGGGTCAGGGATTAGGAGAGCAGTACTTC.

DNA of the CDR3: TGTGCCACGGCCGGGACAGGAGGCACTGAAGCTTTCTTT. This gives the protein CATAGTGGTEAFF. The chain uses TRBV19 and TRBJ1-1; 8 bases align to TRBD1. With 10 bases clipped from V and 4 bases from J, the junction kept 8 bases outside the gene matches. The germline CDR1 and CDR2 sequences are LNHDA and SQIVND (reference sequence). This CDR3 has 13 residues.

V is TRBV28 and J is TRBJ1-5; weak D call: TRBD1 (6 bases). Germline-derived CDR1 and CDR2 are MDHEN and SYDVKM. Trimming removed 7 bases from V and 6 bases from J, with 7 bases in between. The CDR3 runs 11 residues. CDR3 nucleotides: TGTGCCAGCACCAGGGGTCAGCCCCAGCATTTT. Protein sequence: CASTRGQPQHF.

This rearrangement joins TRBV30 to TRBJ1-1, with a weak D call TRBD1 (5 bases). Trimming stripped 0 bases from V and 5 bases from J, with 16 bases between. Germline V CDR1 and CDR2: GTSNPN, SVGIG (reference sequence). The length of the CDR3 is 15 residues. The CDR3, as DNA: TGTGCCTGGAGTGTTCTTGAAGCGGGGGTGACTGAAGCTTTCTTT. Protein sequence: CAWSVLEAGVTEAFF.

J is TRBJ2-1 and V is TRBV24-1, with D maybe TRBD2 (6 bases). The V and J ends lost 5 bases and 2 bases respectively, with 12 bases between them. The CDR3 has 15 residues. CDR1 is KGHDR, CDR2 SFDVKD, per germline. The CDR3 is CATSGNSGTYNEQFF. The DNA for the CDR3 is TGTGCCACCAGTGGTAATAGCGGAACCTACAATGAGCAGTTCTTC.

This chain connects TRBV7-9 to TRBJ1-1; a possible D gene is TRBD1 (5 bases). There are 17 residues in the CDR3. Germline CDR1 reads SEHNR; CDR2 reads FQNEAQ (reference sequence). With 2 bases removed from V and 0 bases from J, the gap between germline ends came to 16 bases. This CDR3 is CASSLMRPKGMNTEAFF. The CDR3 nucleotides are TGTGCCAGCAGCTTAATGCGGCCGAAGGGGATGAACACTGAAGCTTTCTTT. The variable domain in full, completed from reference TRBV7-9 and TRBJ1-1, reads DTGVSQNPRHKITKRGQNVTFRCDPISEHNRLYWYRQTLGQGPEFLTYFQNEAQLEKSRLLSDRFSAERPKGSFSTLEIQRTEQGDSAMYLCASSLMRPKGMNTEAFFGQGTRLTVV.

The V and J genes are TRBV5-1 and TRBJ2-6; D might be TRBD1 (6 bases). V was pared by 4 bases and J by 0 bases, with 17 bases between. The V gene's germline CDR1 is SGHRS and CDR2 YFSETQ. The CDR3 has 18 amino acids. The CDR3 DNA is TGCGCCAGCAGCGCACGGACAGCTCAGAGCTCTGGGGCCAACGTCCTGACTTTC. Its translation: CASSARTAQSSGANVLTF.

The chain uses TRBV5-4 and TRBJ2-7; 12 nucleotides agree with TRBD2. Looked up from germline, CDR1 is SGHNT and CDR2 is YYREEE (reference sequence). V lost 4 bases to trimming and J lost 5 bases; unmatched junction nucleotides: 7. The CDR3 runs to 15 residues. In DNA, the CDR3 is TGTGCCAGCAGCCTCCGGACTAGCGGGAAGGACGAGCAGTACTTC. It specifies CASSLRTSGKDEQYF. The full variable domain, completed using reference TRBV5-4 and TRBJ2-7, is ETGVTQSPTHLIKTRGQQVTLRCSSQSGHNTVSWYQQALGQGPQFIFQYYREEENGRGNFPPRFSGLQFPNYSSELNVNALELDDSALYLCASSLRTSGKDEQYFGPGTRLTVT.

The chain has TRBV7-9 and TRBJ1-1, with D possibly TRBD1 on 6 matching bases. From germline, CDR1 is SEHNR and CDR2 FQNEAQ (reference sequence). CDR3 length: 13 amino acids. V was trimmed by 1 base and J by 11 bases, leaving 14 bases between them. The CDR3 loop is CASSLDGDIAAFF. CDR3 DNA: TGTGCCAGCAGCTTAGACGGGGACATTGCGGCTTTCTTT.

The V and J genes are TRBV6-2 or TRBV6-3 and TRBJ1-1; no reliable D call. Looked up from germline, CDR1 is MNHEY and CDR2 is SVGEGT. The V and J ends lost 2 bases and 8 bases respectively, with 12 bases between them. The CDR3 runs to 13 residues. The CDR3 DNA is TGTGCCAGCAGTTACCCCCTCGACGGGGAAGCTTTCTTT. Residues: CASSYPLDGEAFF.

The chain recombines TRBV4-3 with TRBJ2-1; D unresolved. The CDR3 is 12 residues long. The germline V gene has CDR1 LGHNA and CDR2 YSLEER. The ends were cut back, 0 bases at V and 9 bases at J, with 6 bases in the middle. The DNA for the CDR3 is TGCGCCAGCAGCCAAGATCCGGGTGAGCAGTTCTTC. Amino acid sequence: CASSQDPGEQFF.

The rearrangement links TRBV10-2 to TRBJ2-1, with TRBD2 matching 11 bases. Germline-derived CDR1 and CDR2 are WSHSY and SAAADI. CDR3 length: 16 amino acids. V lost 8 bases, J lost 0 bases, and 6 bases stayed unmatched. This CDR3 is CASWTSGRSSYNEQFF. The CDR3, as DNA: TGCGCCAGCTGGACTAGCGGGCGGAGCTCCTACAATGAGCAGTTCTTC.

The chain employs TRBV5-5 and TRBJ2-1, with 10 bases aligning to TRBD1. The germline CDR1 and CDR2 sequences are SGHKS and YYEKEE (reference sequence). The trim removed 2 bases at V and 8 bases at J, leaving 10 bases unmatched. This CDR3 comprises 16 residues. CDR3 residues: CASSFGDRGHPDEQFF. CDR3 DNA sequence: TGTGCCAGCAGCTTCGGCGACAGGGGGCATCCTGATGAGCAGTTCTTC.

The chain carries TRBV5-4 and TRBJ1-1; tentative D call: TRBD1 (5 bases). The CDR3 covers 11 residues. Germline CDR1 is SGHNT and CDR2 is YYREEE (reference sequence). V was shortened by 5 bases and J by 6 bases, with 8 bases between the two germline ends. CDR3 amino acids: CASRQESEAFF. Written as DNA, the CDR3 is TGTGCCAGCAGACAGGAGTCTGAAGCTTTCTTT.

The chain recombines TRBV19 with TRBJ1-5, with 7 bases that match TRBD1. Germline CDR1 is LNHDA and CDR2 is SQIVND (reference sequence). Trimming took 7 bases from V and 4 from J; bases not matched to a gene: 10. The CDR3 extends over 15 amino acids. CDR3 residues: CASTSQGNGNQPQHF. The CDR3 DNA reads TGTGCCAGTACCTCACAGGGGAACGGAAATCAGCCCCAGCATTTT. Variable domain in full (rest from reference TRBV19 and TRBJ1-5): DGGITQSPKYLFRKEGQNVTLSCEQNLNHDAMYWYRQDPGQGLRLIYYSQIVNDFQKGDIAEGYSVSREKKESFPLTVTSAQKNPTAFYLCASTSQGNGNQPQHFGDGTRLSIL.

This sequence joins TRBV27 and TRBJ2-3, with D possibly being TRBD2 (5 bases). This CDR3 is built from 12 residues. CDR1 MNHEY and CDR2 SMNVEV come from the germline V gene (reference sequence). V lost 11 bases and J 2 bases, leaving 11 bases between the germline ends. CDR3 protein: CAVGLYTDTQYF. CDR3 bases: TGTGCCGTTGGACTCTACACAGATACGCAGTATTTT.

The chain recombines TRBV7-2 with TRBJ1-6, with a weak D call TRBD1 (6 bases). CDR3 length: 15 residues. Germline V lookup: CDR1 SGHTA, CDR2 FQGNSA. With 5 bases removed from V and 10 bases from J, the gap between germline ends came to 18 bases. The chain's CDR3 is CASSPTTGFGSPLHF. CDR3 coding DNA: TGTGCCAGCAGCCCCACGACAGGATTTGGATCACCCCTCCACTTT. Variable domain in full (rest from reference TRBV7-2 and TRBJ1-6): GAGVSQSPSNKVTEKGKDVELRCDPISGHTALYWYRQSLGQGLEFLIYFQGNSAPDKSGLPSDRFSAERTGGSVSTLTIQRTQQEDSAVYLCASSPTTGFGSPLHFGNGTRLTVT.

This clone came up a few times. The chain employs TRBV2 and TRBJ1-5; D not certain. This CDR3 region has 13 residues. Trimming shortened V by 2 bases and J by 7 bases, and 9 bases separated the two germline ends. Germline V gives CDR1 SNHLY, CDR2 FYNNEI. The DNA for the CDR3 is TGTGCCAGCAGTGAACGGGTAGTACAGCCCCAGCATTTT. Amino acid sequence: CASSERVVQPQHF.

The chain links TRBV7-9 to TRBJ1-2; D is ambiguous. CDR1 SEHNR and CDR2 FQNEAQ come from the germline V gene (reference sequence). CDR3 length equals 13 residues. Between the trimmed V and J ends, which lost 0 bases and 8 bases, there was a span of 10 bases. The CDR3 sequence is CASSLARGRGYTF. The CDR3 DNA is TGTGCCAGCAGCTTAGCGAGAGGGAGGGGCTACACCTTC.

V and J are TRBV10-3 and TRBJ2-4, with 8 nucleotides matching TRBD2. The CDR3 totals 15 residues. The V gene's germline CDR1 is ENHRY and CDR2 SYGVKD. Unmatched junction bases numbered 4, after V lost 5 bases and J lost 1 base. CDR3 residues: CAISPAGGAKNIQYF. The DNA of the CDR3 is TGTGCCATCAGTCCCGCGGGAGGTGCCAAAAACATTCAGTACTTC.

V is TRBV28 and J is TRBJ2-7, with 12 bases that match TRBD2. The CDR3 extends over 17 amino acids. Germline assignment: CDR1 MDHEN and CDR2 SYDVKM. J lost 5 bases, V lost 7 bases, and 15 bases had no gene match. DNA for the CDR3: TGTGCCAGCAAAGGCCTTCAGGGTCTAGCGGGAGGGAACGAGCAGTACTTC. Its translation is CASKGLQGLAGGNEQYF.

The count of this clone is one. J is TRBJ2-2 and V is TRBV4-3; no clear D. Germline CDR1 LGHNA, CDR2 YSLEER. The CDR3 is 14 amino acids. The germline V and J ends were trimmed by 0 bases and 1 base, with 3 bases remaining between them. The CDR3 sequence is CASSQDLNTGELFF. As DNA, the CDR3 is TGCGCCAGCAGCCAAGATCTGAACACCGGGGAGCTGTTTTTT.

A few counts support this clone. The rearrangement joins TRBV7-9 to TRBJ2-1, with D perhaps TRBD1 (6 bases). Germline V gene lookup returns CDR1 SEHNR and CDR2 FQNEAQ (reference sequence). With 2 bases removed from V and 6 bases from J, the gap between germline ends came to 14 bases. This CDR3 contains 15 residues. CDR3: CASSLIPEQGNEQFF. In DNA, the CDR3 is TGTGCCAGCAGCTTAATTCCTGAACAGGGCAATGAGCAGTTCTTC.

The chain has TRBV28 and TRBJ2-1, with 10 bases aligning to TRBD1. V gave up 6 bases and J gave up 6 bases; unmatched junction bases: 8. In germline, CDR1 is MDHEN, CDR2 SYDVKM. The length of the CDR3 is 15 residues. The CDR3: CASSPGGTGVNEQFF. CDR3 nucleotides: TGTGCCAGCAGCCCAGGGGGGACAGGGGTCAATGAGCAGTTCTTC.

V gene TRBV7-9 combines with J gene TRBJ1-2; a weak D match, TRBD1 (5 bases). Deletions cut 4 bases from V and 8 bases from J, with 14 bases between. Germline assignment: CDR1 SEHNR and CDR2 FQNEAQ (reference sequence). This CDR3 has 13 amino acids. For the CDR3, the DNA is TGTGCCAGCAGCTATGAAGGGACTAGAGGCTACACCTTC. It translates to CASSYEGTRGYTF.

V is TRBV12-3 or TRBV12-4 and J is TRBJ1-2; D is uncertain. This CDR3 is 12 amino acids long. V was clipped by 6 bases and J by 7 bases, with 12 bases between them. The DNA of the CDR3 is TGTGCCAGCAGCTACGGGATTTCTGGCTACACCTTC. Its protein is CASSYGISGYTF.

The chain links TRBV27 to TRBJ2-1; 9 bases are a match to TRBD2. Germline loops: CDR1 MNHEY, CDR2 SMNVEV (reference sequence). The CDR3 runs to 16 residues. V shed 6 bases, J shed 4 bases, and the junction held 10 bases outside the gene matches. CDR3 in DNA: TGTGCCAGCAGACACCCCGGGACTAGCAAGTACAATGAGCAGTTCTTC. Residues: CASRHPGTSKYNEQFF.

This rearrangement joins TRBV6-6 to TRBJ1-4; D remains ambiguous. V was pared by 2 bases and J by 0 bases, with 4 bases between. This CDR3 contains 14 residues. Germline V CDR1 and CDR2: MNHNY, SVGAGI (reference sequence). The CDR3 nucleotides read TGTGCCAGCAGTTACGACTCAACTAATGAAAAACTGTTTTTT. Protein product: CASSYDSTNEKLFF.